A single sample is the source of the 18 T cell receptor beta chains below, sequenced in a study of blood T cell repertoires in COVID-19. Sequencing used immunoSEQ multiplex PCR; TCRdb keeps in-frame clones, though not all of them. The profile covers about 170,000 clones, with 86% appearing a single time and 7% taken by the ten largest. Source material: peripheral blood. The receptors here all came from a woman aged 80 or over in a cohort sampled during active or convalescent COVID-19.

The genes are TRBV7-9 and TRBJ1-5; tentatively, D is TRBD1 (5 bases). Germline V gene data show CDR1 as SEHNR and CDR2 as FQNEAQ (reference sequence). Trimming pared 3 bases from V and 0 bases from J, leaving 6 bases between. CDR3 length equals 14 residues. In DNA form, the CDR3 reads TGTGCCAGCAGCTTTACAGGTAGCAATCAGCCCCAGCATTTT. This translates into CASSFTGSNQPQHF.

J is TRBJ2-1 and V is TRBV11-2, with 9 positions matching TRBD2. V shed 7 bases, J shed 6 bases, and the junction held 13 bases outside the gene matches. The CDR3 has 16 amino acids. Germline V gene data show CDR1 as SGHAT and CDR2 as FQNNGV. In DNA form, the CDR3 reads TGTGCCAGCACCTCTAGCGGGGTATACCTTTCCAATGAGCAGTTCTTC. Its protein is CASTSSGVYLSNEQFF.

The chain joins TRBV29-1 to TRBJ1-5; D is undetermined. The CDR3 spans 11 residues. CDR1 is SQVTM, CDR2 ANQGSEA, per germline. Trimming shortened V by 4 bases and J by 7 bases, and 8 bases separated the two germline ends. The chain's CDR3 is CSVGEGQPQHF. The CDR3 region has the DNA TGCAGCGTTGGAGAGGGCCAGCCCCAGCATTTT.

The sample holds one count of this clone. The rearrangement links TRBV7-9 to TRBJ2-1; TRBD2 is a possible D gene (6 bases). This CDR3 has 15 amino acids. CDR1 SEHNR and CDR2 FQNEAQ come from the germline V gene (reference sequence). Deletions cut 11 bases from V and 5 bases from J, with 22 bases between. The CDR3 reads CASKAGGTRHNEQFF. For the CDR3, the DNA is TGTGCCTCAAAGGCTGGGGGGACGAGGCACAATGAGCAGTTCTTC.

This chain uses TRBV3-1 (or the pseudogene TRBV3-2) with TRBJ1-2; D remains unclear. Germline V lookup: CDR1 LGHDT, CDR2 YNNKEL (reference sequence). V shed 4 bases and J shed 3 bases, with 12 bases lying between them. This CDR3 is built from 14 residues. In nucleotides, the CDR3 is TGTGCCAGCAGCCCCCTCGGAGAGGACTATGGCTACACCTTC. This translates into CASSPLGEDYGYTF.

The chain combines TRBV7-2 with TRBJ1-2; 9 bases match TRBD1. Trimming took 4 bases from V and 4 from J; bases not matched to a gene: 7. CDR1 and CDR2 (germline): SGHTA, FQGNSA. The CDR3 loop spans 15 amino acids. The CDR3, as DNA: TGTGCCAGCAGCTCTACAGGGGGCTTAGGCTATGGCTACACCTTC. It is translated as CASSSTGGLGYGYTF.

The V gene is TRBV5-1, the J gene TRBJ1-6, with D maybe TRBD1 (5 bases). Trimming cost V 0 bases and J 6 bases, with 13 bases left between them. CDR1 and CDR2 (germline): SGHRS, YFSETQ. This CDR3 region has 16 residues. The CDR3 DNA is TGCGCCAGCAGCTTGGGGGGCGCGCCTTCTAATTCACCCCTCCACTTT. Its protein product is CASSLGGAPSNSPLHF.

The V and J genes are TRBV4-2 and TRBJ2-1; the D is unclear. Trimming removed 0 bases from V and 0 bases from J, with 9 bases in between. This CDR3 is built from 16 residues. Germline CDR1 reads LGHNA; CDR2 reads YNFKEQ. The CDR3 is CASSQEGDPSYNEQFF. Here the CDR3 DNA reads TGTGCCAGCAGCCAAGAAGGAGATCCCTCCTACAATGAGCAGTTCTTC.

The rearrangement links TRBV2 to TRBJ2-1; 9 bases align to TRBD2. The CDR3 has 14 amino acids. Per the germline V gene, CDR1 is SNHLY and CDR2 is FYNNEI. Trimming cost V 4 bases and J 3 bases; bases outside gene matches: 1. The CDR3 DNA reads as TGTGCCAGCAGTGGACTAGCGGACTACAATGAGCAGTTCTTC. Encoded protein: CASSGLADYNEQFF.

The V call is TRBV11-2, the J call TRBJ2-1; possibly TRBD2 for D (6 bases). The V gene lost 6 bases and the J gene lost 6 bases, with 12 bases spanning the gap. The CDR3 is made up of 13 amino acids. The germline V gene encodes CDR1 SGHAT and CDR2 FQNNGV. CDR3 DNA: TGTGCCAGCAGGATTGGGACTGTCAATGAGCAGTTCTTC. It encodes CASRIGTVNEQFF.

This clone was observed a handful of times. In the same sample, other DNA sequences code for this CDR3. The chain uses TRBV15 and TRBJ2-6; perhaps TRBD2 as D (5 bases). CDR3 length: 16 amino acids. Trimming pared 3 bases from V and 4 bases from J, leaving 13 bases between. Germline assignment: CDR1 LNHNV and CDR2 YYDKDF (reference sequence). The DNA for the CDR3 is TGTGCCACCAGCAGGGGGAGAGGGAGCGGGGCCAACGTCCTGACTTTC. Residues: CATSRGRGSGANVLTF.

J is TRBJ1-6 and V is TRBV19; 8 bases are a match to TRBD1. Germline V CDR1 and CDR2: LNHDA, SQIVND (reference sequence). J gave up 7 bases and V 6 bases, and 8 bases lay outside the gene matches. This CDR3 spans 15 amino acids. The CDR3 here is CASSNQGADNSPLHF. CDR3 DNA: TGTGCCAGTAGCAACCAGGGGGCCGACAATTCACCCCTCCACTTT.

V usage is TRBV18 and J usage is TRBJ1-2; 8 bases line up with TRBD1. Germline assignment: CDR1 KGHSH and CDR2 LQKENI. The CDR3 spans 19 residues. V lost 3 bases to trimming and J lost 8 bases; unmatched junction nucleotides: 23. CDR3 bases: TGTGCCAGCTCACCGCTCGCGGACAGGGTGTCCCTCGGTGGAGGAGGCTACACCTTC. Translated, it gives CASSPLADRVSLGGGGYTF.

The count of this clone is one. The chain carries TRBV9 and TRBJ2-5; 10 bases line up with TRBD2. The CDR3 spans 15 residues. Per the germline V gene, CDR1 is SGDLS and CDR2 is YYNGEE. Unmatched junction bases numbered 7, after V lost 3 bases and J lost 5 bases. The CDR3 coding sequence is TGTGCCAGCAGCGGCGCTAGCGGGAGTTGGGAGACCCAGTACTTC. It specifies CASSGASGSWETQYF.

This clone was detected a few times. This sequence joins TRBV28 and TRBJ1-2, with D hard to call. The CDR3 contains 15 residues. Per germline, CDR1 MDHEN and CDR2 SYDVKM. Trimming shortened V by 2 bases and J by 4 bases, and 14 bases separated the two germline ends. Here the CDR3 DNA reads TGTGCCAGCAGTTTAGAGGTGTCCTCATCCTATGGCTACACCTTC. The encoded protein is CASSLEVSSSYGYTF.

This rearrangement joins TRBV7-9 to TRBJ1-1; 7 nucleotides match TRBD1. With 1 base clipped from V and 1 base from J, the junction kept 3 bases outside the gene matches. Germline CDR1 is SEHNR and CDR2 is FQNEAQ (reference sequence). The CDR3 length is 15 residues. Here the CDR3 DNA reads TGTGCCAGCAGCTTAGATTGGACAGGGAACACTGAAGCTTTCTTT. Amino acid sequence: CASSLDWTGNTEAFF.

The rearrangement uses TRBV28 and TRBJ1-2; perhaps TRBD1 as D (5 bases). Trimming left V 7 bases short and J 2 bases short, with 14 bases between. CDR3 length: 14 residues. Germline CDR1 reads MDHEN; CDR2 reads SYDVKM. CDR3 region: CASKWKGPNYGYTF. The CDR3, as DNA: TGTGCCAGCAAATGGAAGGGGCCCAACTATGGCTACACCTTC.

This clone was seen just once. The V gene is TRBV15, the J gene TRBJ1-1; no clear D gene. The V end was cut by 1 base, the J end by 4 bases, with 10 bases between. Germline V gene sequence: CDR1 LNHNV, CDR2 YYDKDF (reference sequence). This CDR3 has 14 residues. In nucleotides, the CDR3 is TGTGCCACCAGCAGAGTCCCCCTCAGCACTGAAGCTTTCTTT. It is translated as CATSRVPLSTEAFF.